What follows is one T cell receptor beta chain and its context. The CDR3 is 15 residues long. Germline V gene sequence: CDR1 LNHNV, CDR2 YYDKDF (reference sequence). V gave up 3 bases and J gave up 2 bases, with 13 bases separating them. The data are from a study of neurological immune-mediated disorders. Time point indicated: longitudinal time-point 3. The cDNA was synthesized by means of template-switch 5'RACE, which was carried out with 10-nucleotide random UMIs. Over 190 million TCR-beta sequences from 15-18 subjects came out of each sequencing run. From the 5' RACE reads, TCRdb called clonotypes with MiXCR, one entry per CDR3 protein. The sample carries 53,000 or so distinct CDR3 sequences, roughly 8.3% recorded once.

The sequence derives from a woman aged 40-49 years in good health. Sequenced: PBMCs. The chain is built from TRBV15 and TRBJ1-1; TRBD1 is a possible D gene (6 bases). The DNA of the CDR3 is TGTGCCACCAGCAGCGAACTACAGGGAAACACTGAAGCTTTCTTT. This codes for CATSSELQGNTEAFF.